Sequencing of this T cell receptor (beta chain) was carried out in a study of T cell responses to AZD1222 COVID-19 vaccine. Whole-study context: Investigators merged groups given second doses at roughly 4 or roughly 12 weeks. Whole-study findings and limits: Spike-spanning, vaccine-associated CD4 TCRs were dominant at 160-218 and 743-854. Baseline seropositives among AZD1222 recipients totaled only 5 to 7. Clonal diversity may have been underestimated in mostly white British donors.

Method: immunoSEQ multiplex PCR; TCRdb's copy keeps in-frame clones and lacks some. The sample yields about 120,000 clones, around 85% seen once. This CDR3 has 13 amino acids. The germline CDR1 and CDR2 sequences are SGHRS and YFSETQ. J was trimmed by 7 bases and V by 3 bases; bases with no gene match: 6. Remarks on this clone: The target antigen is unknown.

The receptor was isolated from an adult in good health. The rearrangement links TRBV5-1 to TRBJ1-2, with 7 bases identical to TRBD1. The input for sequencing was peripheral blood, taken on day 0 of AZD1222 vaccination. The CDR3 reads CASSSQGPGGYTF. The CDR3 DNA sequence: TGCGCCAGCAGCTCACAGGGGCCCGGTGGCTACACCTTC.